This TCR beta chain was captured by sequencing in a study of blood T cell repertoires in COVID-19. The wider study: Samples taken during acute and convalescent COVID-19 were collected in the United States, Italy and Spain.

Produced via immunoSEQ multiplex PCR; TCRdb's table is partial and in-frame only. Here the sample spans around 390,000 clones, more than 75% being singletons. CDR1 LGHNA and CDR2 YNFKEQ come from the germline V gene. Trimming cost V 4 bases and J 1 base, with 10 bases left between them. This CDR3 has 14 amino acids. This clone was found once. Sequenced material: PBMCs or T cells enriched from blood (not recorded which). This TCR derives from a woman aged 45-59 years who had recovered from COVID-19. The chain uses TRBV4-2 and TRBJ1-1, with D perhaps TRBD1 (5 bases). The CDR3 region is CASSRPRENTEAFF. CDR3 bases: TGTGCCAGCAGCCGCCCCAGGGAGAACACTGAAGCTTTCTTT.